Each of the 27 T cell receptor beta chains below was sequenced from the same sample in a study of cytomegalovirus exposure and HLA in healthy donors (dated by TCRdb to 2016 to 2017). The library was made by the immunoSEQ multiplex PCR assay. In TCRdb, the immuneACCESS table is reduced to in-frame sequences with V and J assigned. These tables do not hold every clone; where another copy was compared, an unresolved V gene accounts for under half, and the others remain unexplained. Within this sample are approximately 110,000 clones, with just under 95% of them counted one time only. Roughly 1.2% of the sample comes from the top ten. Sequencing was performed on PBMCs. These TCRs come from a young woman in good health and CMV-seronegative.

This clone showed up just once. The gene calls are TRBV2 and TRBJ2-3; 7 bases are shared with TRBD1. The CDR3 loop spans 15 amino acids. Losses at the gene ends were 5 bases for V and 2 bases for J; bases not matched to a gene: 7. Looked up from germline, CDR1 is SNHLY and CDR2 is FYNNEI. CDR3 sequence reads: CASSQQGRNTDTQYF. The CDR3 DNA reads TGTGCCAGCAGTCAACAGGGGCGAAACACAGATACGCAGTATTTT.

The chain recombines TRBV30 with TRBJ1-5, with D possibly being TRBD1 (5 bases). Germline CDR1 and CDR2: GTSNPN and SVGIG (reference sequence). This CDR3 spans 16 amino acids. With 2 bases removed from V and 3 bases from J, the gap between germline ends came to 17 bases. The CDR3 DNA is TGTGCCTGGAGTCCCCAATGGGCAGGGAACAATCAGCCCCAGCATTTT. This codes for CAWSPQWAGNNQPQHF.

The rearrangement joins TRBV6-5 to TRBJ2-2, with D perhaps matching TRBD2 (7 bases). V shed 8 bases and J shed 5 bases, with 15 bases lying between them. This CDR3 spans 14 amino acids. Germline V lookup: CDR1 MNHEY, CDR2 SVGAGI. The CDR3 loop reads CASRRGGETGELFF. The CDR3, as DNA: TGTGCCAGCCGCCGAGGGGGGGAAACCGGGGAGCTGTTTTTT.

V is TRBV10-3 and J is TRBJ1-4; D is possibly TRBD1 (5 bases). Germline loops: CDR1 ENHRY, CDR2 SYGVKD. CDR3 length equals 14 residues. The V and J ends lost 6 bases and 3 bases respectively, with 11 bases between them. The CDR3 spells CAIRDTDANEKLFF. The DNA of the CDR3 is TGTGCCATCAGGGACACAGATGCTAATGAAAAACTGTTTTTT.

The chain's CDR3 is CASSYLGSGVGDTQYF. CDR3 nucleotides: TGTGCCAGCAGTTACCTGGGGAGCGGGGTGGGAGATACGCAGTATTTT. V is TRBV6-5 and J is TRBJ2-3; 7 bases are a match to TRBD2. The junction had 10 bases not matched to a gene; V was cut back by 2 bases and J by 5 bases. This CDR3 has 16 amino acids. Germline CDR1 is MNHEY and CDR2 is SVGAGI.

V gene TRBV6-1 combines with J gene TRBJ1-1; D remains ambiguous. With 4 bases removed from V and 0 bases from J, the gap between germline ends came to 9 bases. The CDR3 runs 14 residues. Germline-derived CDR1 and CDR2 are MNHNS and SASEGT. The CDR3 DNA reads TGTGCCAGCAGTGTCGTGGCCGTGAACACTGAAGCTTTCTTT. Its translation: CASSVVAVNTEAFF.

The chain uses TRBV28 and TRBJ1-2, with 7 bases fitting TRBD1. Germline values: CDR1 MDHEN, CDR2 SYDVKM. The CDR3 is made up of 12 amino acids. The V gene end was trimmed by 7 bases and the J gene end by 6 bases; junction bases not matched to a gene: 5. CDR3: CASNTGEHGYTF. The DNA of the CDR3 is TGTGCCAGCAATACAGGGGAACATGGCTACACCTTC.

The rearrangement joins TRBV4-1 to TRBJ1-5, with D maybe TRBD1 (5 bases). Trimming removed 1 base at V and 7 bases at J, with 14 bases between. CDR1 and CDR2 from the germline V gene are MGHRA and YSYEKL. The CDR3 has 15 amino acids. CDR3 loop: CASSQAWTFGQPQHF. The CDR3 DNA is TGCGCCAGCAGCCAAGCCTGGACATTCGGGCAGCCCCAGCATTTT.

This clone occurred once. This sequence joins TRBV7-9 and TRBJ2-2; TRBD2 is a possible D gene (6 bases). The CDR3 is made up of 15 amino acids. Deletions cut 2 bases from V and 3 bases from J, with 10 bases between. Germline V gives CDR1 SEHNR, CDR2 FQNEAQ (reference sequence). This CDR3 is CASSLRGTDTGELFF. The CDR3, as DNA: TGTGCCAGCAGCTTACGGGGGACGGACACCGGGGAGCTGTTTTTT.

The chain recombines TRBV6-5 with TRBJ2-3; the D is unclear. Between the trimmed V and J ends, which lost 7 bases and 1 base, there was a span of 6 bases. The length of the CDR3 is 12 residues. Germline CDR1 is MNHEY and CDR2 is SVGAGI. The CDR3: CASTSRTDTQYF. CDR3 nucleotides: TGTGCCAGCACAAGCCGCACAGATACGCAGTATTTT.

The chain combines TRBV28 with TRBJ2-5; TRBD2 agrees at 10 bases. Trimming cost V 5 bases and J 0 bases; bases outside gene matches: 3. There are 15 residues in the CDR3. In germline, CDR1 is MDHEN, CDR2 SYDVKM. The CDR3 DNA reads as TGTGCCAGCAGTACAGCGGGGGGGAACCAAGAGACCCAGTACTTC. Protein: CASSTAGGNQETQYF.

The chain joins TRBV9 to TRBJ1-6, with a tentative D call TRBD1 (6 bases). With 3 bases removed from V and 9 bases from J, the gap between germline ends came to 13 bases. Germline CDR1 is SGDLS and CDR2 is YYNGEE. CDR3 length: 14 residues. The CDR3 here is CASSERVGGSPLHF. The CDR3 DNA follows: TGTGCCAGCAGCGAACGGGTAGGGGGTTCACCCCTCCACTTT.

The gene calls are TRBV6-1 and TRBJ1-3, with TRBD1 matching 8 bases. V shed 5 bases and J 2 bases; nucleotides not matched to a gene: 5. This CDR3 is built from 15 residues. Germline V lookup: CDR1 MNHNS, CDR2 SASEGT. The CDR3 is CASSTLTGAGNTIYF. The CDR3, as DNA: TGTGCCAGCAGTACGCTGACAGGGGCTGGAAACACCATATATTTT.

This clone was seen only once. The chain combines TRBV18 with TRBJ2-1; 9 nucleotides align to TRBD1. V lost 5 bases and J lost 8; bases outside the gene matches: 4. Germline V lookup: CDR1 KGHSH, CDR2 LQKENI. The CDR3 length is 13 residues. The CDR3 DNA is TGTGCCAGCTCAGGGACAGGGTTGGATGAGCAGTTCTTC. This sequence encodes CASSGTGLDEQFF.

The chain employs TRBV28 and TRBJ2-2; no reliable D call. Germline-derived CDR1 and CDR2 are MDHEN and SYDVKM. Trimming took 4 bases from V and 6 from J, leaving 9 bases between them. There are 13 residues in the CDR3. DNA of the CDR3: TGTGCCAGCAGTTATTTCGGAGCCGGGGAGCTGTTTTTT. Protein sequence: CASSYFGAGELFF.

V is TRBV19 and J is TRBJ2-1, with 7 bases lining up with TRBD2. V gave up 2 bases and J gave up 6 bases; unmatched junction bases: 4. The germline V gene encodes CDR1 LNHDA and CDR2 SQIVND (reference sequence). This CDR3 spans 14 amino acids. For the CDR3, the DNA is TGTGCCAGTAGTATACTACTAGCGCCCAATGAGCAGTTCTTC. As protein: CASSILLAPNEQFF.

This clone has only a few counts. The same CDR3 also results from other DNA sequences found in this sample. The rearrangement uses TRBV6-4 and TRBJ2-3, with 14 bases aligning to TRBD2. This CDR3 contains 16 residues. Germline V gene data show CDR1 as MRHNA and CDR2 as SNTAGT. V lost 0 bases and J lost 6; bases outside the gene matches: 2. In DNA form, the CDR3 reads TGTGCCAGCAGTGACTCGACTAGCGGGGGGGCCGATACGCAGTATTTT. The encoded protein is CASSDSTSGGADTQYF.

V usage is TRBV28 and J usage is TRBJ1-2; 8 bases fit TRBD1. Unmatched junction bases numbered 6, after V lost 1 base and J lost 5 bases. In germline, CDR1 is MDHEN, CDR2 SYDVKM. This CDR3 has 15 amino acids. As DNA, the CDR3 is TGTGCCAGCAGTTTATCGGACAGGGTAGGATATGGCTACACCTTC. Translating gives CASSLSDRVGYGYTF.

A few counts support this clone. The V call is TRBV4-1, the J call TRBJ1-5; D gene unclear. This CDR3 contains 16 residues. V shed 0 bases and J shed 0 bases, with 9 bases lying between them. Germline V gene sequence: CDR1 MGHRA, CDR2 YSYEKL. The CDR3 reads CASSQDRNYSNQPQHF. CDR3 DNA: TGCGCCAGCAGCCAAGATCGCAACTATAGCAATCAGCCCCAGCATTTT.

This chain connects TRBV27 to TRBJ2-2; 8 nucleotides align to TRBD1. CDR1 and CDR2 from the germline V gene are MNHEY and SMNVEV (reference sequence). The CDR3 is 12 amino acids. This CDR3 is CGTGSLAGELFF. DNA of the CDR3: TGTGGGACAGGGAGTCTGGCCGGGGAGCTGTTTTTT.

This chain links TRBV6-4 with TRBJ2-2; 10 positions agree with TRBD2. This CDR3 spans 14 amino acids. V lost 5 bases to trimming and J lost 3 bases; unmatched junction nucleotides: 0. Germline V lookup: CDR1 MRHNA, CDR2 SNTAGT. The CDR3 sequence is CASSLAGDTGELFF. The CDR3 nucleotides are TGTGCCAGCAGTCTAGCGGGGGACACCGGGGAGCTGTTTTTT.

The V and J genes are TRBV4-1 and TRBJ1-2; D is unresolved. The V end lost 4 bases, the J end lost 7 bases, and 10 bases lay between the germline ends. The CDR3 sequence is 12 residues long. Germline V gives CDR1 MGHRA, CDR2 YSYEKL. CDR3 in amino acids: CASSRLGFGYTF. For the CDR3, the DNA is TGCGCCAGCAGCCGCCTCGGTTTTGGCTACACCTTC.

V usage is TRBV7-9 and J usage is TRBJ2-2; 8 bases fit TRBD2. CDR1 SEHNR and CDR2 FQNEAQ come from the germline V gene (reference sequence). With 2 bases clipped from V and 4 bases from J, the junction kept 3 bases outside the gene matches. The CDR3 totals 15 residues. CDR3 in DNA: TGTGCCAGCAGCTTATCGGGAGGGCTCACCGGGGAGCTGTTTTTT. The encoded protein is CASSLSGGLTGELFF.

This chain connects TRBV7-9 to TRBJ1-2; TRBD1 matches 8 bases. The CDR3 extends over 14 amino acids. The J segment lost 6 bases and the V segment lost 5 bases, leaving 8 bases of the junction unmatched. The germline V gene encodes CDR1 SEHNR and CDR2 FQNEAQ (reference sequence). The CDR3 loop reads CASSAPGQVDGYTF. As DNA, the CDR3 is TGTGCCAGCAGCGCCCCGGGACAGGTTGATGGCTACACCTTC.

CDR3 coding DNA: TGTGCCAGCAGCTTCGGGGGTTCGCACACTGAAGCTTTCTTT. Translating it yields CASSFGGSHTEAFF. The chain links TRBV7-3 to TRBJ1-1; the D gene is possibly TRBD1 (5 bases). CDR1 is SGHTA, CDR2 FQGTGA, per germline. V was cut by 3 bases and J by 3 bases, with 11 bases left in between. The CDR3 runs to 14 residues.

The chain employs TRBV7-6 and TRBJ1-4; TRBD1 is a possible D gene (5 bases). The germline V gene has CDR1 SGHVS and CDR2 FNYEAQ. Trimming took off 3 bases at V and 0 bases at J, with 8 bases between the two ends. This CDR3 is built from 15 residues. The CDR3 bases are TGTGCCAGCAGCTTGGGGCAATCAACTAATGAAAAACTGTTTTTT. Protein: CASSLGQSTNEKLFF.

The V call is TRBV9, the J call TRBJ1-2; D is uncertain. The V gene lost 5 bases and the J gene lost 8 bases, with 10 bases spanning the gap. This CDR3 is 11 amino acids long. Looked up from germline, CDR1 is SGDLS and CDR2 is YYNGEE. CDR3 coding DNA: TGTGCCAGCAGAGACTCCGGCGGCTACACCTTC. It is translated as CASRDSGGYTF.